A single sample gave rise to the 5 T cell receptor beta chains below, sequenced in a study of T cell clonality in common variable immunodeficiency. Here immunoSEQ multiplex PCR was the method, and the copy in TCRdb shows in-frame clones only, minus some. The sample contains 45,000 to 55,000 clones, none occurring once; about 5.7% lies in the top ten. The source material was peripheral blood mononuclear cells. The receptors were sampled from a person aged 18 to 70 in good health.

By sample share, this clone is medium-sized (0.01 to 0.1%). The CDR3 extends 3 residues past the end of the read, so its final part is completed from the germline J gene. V is TRBV19 and J is TRBJ1-2; tentative D call: TRBD1 (6 bases). Germline V CDR1 and CDR2: LNHDA, SQIVND (reference sequence). This CDR3 has 12 amino acids. This CDR3 reads CASFGGGGGYTF. The covered CDR3 bases are TGTGCCAGCTTTGGAGGGGGAGGCGGC.

This clone was recorded at least ten times. The read comes to an end 3 residues before the CDR3 does, leaving the germline J gene to fill in the end. The rearrangement uses TRBV2 and TRBJ2-1, with 8 nucleotides matching TRBD1. The CDR3 covers 15 residues. CDR1 and CDR2 from the germline V gene are SNHLY and FYNNEI. The junction had 8 bases not matched to a gene; V was cut back by 8 bases and J by 2 bases. The CDR3 protein is CASGFDRGTYNEQFF. The part of the CDR3 DNA that was read is TGTGCCAGCGGATTCGACAGGGGCACCTACAATGAG.

This clone was picked up many times. The read stops 3 residues short of the end of the CDR3; the missing end is completed from the germline J gene. The chain uses TRBV5-1 and TRBJ2-1, with a possible D match to TRBD2 (5 bases). CDR3 length: 17 amino acids. The germline CDR1 and CDR2 sequences are SGHRS and YFSETQ. V was cut by 3 bases and J by 0 bases, with 16 bases left in between. The covered CDR3 bases are TGCGCCAGCAGCTCCGGACTTCCCAGGAGCTCCTACAATGAG. Translating gives CASSSGLPRSSYNE. The whole CDR3 sequence reads CASSSGLPRSSYNEQFF.

In this sample, this clone turned up a few times. The read stops 3 residues short of the end of the CDR3; the missing end is completed from the germline J gene. The V gene is TRBV6-2 or TRBV6-3, the J gene TRBJ1-2; 11 nucleotides line up with TRBD1. V lost 5 bases and J lost 4; bases outside the gene matches: 9. This CDR3 contains 16 residues. CDR1 MNHEY and CDR2 SVGEGT come from the germline V gene. This CDR3 reads CASSRAGTGGTYGYTF. Incomplete CDR3 DNA: TGTGCCAGCAGTCGTGCCGGGACAGGGGGGACCTATGGC.

At least ten counts were recorded for this clone. The read ends 3 residues early relative to the CDR3; the germline J gene fills the gap. J is TRBJ2-3 and V is TRBV23-1; D might be TRBD1 (6 bases). TRBV23-1 is an ORF for which the function is uncertain. The length of the CDR3 is 16 residues. Trimming took off 4 bases at V and 3 bases at J, with 17 bases between the two ends. CDR3 sequence: CASSPDTGPGTDTQYF. The sequenced part of the CDR3 DNA is TGCGCCAGCAGTCCTGACACAGGGCCCGGTACAGATACG.